This TCR beta chain was identified in a study of naive and memory T cell subsets. Findings and caveats of the study: The RNA method is potentially sensitive to activation and differentiation changes.

Many counts were recorded for this clonotype. The target antigen is unknown. The SP2 primer and nested alpha and beta constant region primers amplified ligated cDNA in four rounds. Reverse transcription of blood and skin TCR RNA was primed at alpha and beta constant regions. TCRdb fed the 5' RACE reads into MiXCR, producing one record per CDR3 protein. The table records roughly 60,000 distinct CDR3 sequences, under 8.5% of them present only once. An oligonucleotide containing a UMI was ligated to the 3' end of TCR cDNA. V lost 3 bases to trimming and J lost 1 base, with 22 bases between them. Germline CDR1 MNHEY, CDR2 SMNVEV (reference sequence). This CDR3 contains 19 residues.

The chain links TRBV27 to TRBJ2-1; D could derive from TRBD1 or TRBD2 (6 bases each). This TCR was sampled from a male donor in good health. In DNA form, the CDR3 reads TGTGCCAGCAGTTTTCTTGGAGGGATCGGGGACACTTCCTACAATGAGCAGTTCTTC. It yields the protein CASSFLGGIGDTSYNEQFF.